The clone carrying this TCR beta chain was found a few times. What it binds is not known. With the Oncomine TCR Beta short-read assay, DNA from cultured CD4+ T cells was sequenced. TCRdb reprocessed the PCR reads with MiXCR, giving one entry per CDR3 protein. The table has about 14,000 distinct CDR3 sequences, more than 50% seen once; the top ten hold under 20%. The data were taken from a study of vaccination and CD4 T cells after COVID-19. Sample treatment: roughly nine-day PBMC culture with coronavirus spike peptide pools or control peptides (ViraFEST assay). A negative selection step was used to isolate CD4+ T cells once culture had run for 10 days. Trimming removed 0 bases from V and 6 bases from J, with 15 bases in between. Germline-derived CDR1 and CDR2 are MNHEY and SMNVEV (reference sequence). This CDR3 region has 15 residues.

The V call is TRBV27, the J call TRBJ2-7; D may be TRBD1 (5 bases). The sequenced sample was cultured CD4+ T cells from blood, obtained after SARS-CoV-2 vaccination. The origin of this receptor is a human donor with COVID-19. The DNA for the CDR3 is TGTGCCAGCAGTTTATCTTCCAGGGTTGATGGCGAGCAGTACTTC. It yields the protein CASSLSSRVDGEQYF.